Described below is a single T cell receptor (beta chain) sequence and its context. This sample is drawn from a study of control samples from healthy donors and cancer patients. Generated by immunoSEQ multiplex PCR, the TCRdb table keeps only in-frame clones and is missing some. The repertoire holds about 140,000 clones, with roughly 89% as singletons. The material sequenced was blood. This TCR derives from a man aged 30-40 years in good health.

The CDR3 region has the DNA TGTGCCAGCAGCCAATTGGGCGGGACTGGCAAAAACATTCAGTACTTC. Protein product: CASSQLGGTGKNIQYF. The chain has TRBV11-3 and TRBJ2-4; the D gene is possibly TRBD2 (6 bases). The CDR3 sequence is 16 residues long. Germline CDR1 reads SGHNT; CDR2 reads YENEEA. V lost 5 bases and J 3 bases, leaving 17 bases between the germline ends.